These 7 T cell receptor beta chains were sequenced from one sample in a study of cytomegalovirus exposure and HLA in healthy donors. Both 60 Vbeta primers and 13 Jbeta primers went into the PCR. Generated by immunoSEQ multiplex PCR, the TCRdb table keeps only in-frame clones and is missing some. The sample carries 150,000 to 180,000 clones, approximately 75% recorded once. Sequenced sample: PBMCs. These receptors were taken from a man younger than 30 in good health and CMV-seronegative.

V usage is TRBV7-2 and J usage is TRBJ1-1, with D maybe TRBD1 (5 bases). The V end lost 1 base, the J end lost 4 bases, and 7 bases lay between the germline ends. Germline CDR1 reads SGHTA; CDR2 reads FQGNSA. There are 13 residues in the CDR3. The CDR3 DNA sequence: TGTGCCAGCAGCTTAGGACAGAGCACTGAAGCTTTCTTT. Translating gives CASSLGQSTEAFF.

DNA of the CDR3: TGCGCCAGCAGCCCTCTCCGACAGGGGGATAACTATGGCTACACCTTC. Translated: CASSPLRQGDNYGYTF. The chain is built from TRBV5-1 and TRBJ1-2, with TRBD1 matching 9 bases. The CDR3 consists of 16 residues. The junction had 8 bases not matched to a gene; V was cut back by 4 bases and J by 1 base. Germline CDR1 SGHRS, CDR2 YFSETQ. The whole variable domain, filled in from reference TRBV5-1 and TRBJ1-2, reads KAGVTQTPRYLIKTRGQQVTLSCSPISGHRSVSWYQQTPGQGLQFLFEYFSETQRNKGNFPGRFSGRQFSNSRSEMNVSTLELGDSALYLCASSPLRQGDNYGYTFGSGTRLTVV.

This chain links TRBV6-1 with TRBJ1-1; D ambiguous. V was shortened by 5 bases and J by 1 base, with 8 bases between the two germline ends. The CDR3 runs 13 residues. Germline V gene sequence: CDR1 MNHNS, CDR2 SASEGT. The CDR3 nucleotides read TGTGCCAGCAGTTTCGGGGAGAACACTGAAGCTTTCTTT. Its protein product is CASSFGENTEAFF.

This clone was recorded a few times. The genes are TRBV28 and TRBJ1-6, with TRBD1 matching 7 bases. The length of the CDR3 is 14 residues. The germline V gene encodes CDR1 MDHEN and CDR2 SYDVKM. V trimming: 8 bases; J trimming: 10 bases; junction bases outside the gene matches: 11. The chain's CDR3 is CASSRTAGGSPLHF. The CDR3 DNA reads as TGTGCCAGCTCGCGTACGGCAGGGGGATCACCCCTCCACTTT.

The chain combines TRBV18 with TRBJ2-7; tentative D call: TRBD1 (6 bases). The V gene lost 2 bases and the J gene lost 4 bases, with 15 bases spanning the gap. The CDR3 extends over 15 amino acids. The V gene's germline CDR1 is KGHSH and CDR2 LQKENI. CDR3 coding DNA: TGTGCCAGCTCACCAGTGGACAGCCCATTGTACGAGCAGTACTTC. It encodes CASSPVDSPLYEQYF.

The chain combines TRBV11-1 with TRBJ1-6, with 8 positions matching TRBD1. Unmatched junction bases numbered 10, after V lost 5 bases and J lost 10 bases. Looked up from germline, CDR1 is SGHAT and CDR2 is FQDESV (reference sequence). The CDR3 totals 15 residues. CDR3 amino acids: CASSPMTGAASPLHF. DNA for the CDR3: TGTGCCAGCAGCCCAATGACAGGGGCAGCATCACCCCTCCACTTT.

This chain joins TRBV9 and TRBJ2-1; D is uncertain. This CDR3 spans 13 amino acids. V lost 2 bases and J 10 bases, leaving 13 bases between the germline ends. CDR1 is SGDLS and CDR2 is YYNGEE in the germline V gene. The DNA of the CDR3 is TGTGCCAGCAGCGTGGGCCCTTCAAACGAGCAGTTCTTC. Translation: CASSVGPSNEQFF.